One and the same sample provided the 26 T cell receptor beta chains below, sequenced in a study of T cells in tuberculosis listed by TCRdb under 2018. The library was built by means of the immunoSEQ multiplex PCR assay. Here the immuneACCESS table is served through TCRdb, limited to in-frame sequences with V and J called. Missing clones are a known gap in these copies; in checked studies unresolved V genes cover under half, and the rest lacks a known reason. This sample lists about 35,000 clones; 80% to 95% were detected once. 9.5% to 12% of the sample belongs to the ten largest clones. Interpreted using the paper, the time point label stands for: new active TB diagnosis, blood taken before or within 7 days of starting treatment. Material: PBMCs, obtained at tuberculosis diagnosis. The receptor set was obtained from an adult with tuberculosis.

CDR3 amino acids: CASSLGYRGIYEQYF. Written as DNA, the CDR3 is TGCGCCAGCAGCTTGGGGTACAGGGGGATCTACGAGCAGTACTTC. The V and J genes are TRBV5-1 and TRBJ2-7; TRBD1 matches 8 bases. CDR3 size: 15 residues. V was pared by 0 bases and J by 3 bases, with 5 bases of the junction left unmatched. CDR1 and CDR2 from the germline V gene are SGHRS and YFSETQ.

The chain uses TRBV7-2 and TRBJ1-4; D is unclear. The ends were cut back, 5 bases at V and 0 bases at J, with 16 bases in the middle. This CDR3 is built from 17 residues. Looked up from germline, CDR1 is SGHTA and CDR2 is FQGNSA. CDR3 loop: CASSARIPFATNEKLFF. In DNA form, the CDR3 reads TGTGCCAGCAGCGCCAGGATCCCCTTTGCAACTAATGAAAAACTGTTTTTT. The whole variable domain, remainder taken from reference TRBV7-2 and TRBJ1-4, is GAGVSQSPSNKVTEKGKDVELRCDPISGHTALYWYRQSLGQGLEFLIYFQGNSAPDKSGLPSDRFSAERTGGSVSTLTIQRTQQEDSAVYLCASSARIPFATNEKLFFGSGTQLSVL.

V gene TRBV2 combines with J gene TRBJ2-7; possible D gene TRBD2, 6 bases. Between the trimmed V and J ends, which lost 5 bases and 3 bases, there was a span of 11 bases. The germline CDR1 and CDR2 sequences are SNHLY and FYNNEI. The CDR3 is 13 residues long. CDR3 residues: CASSPPGGYEQYF. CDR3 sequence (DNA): TGTGCCAGCAGTCCCCCCGGGGGCTACGAGCAGTACTTC.

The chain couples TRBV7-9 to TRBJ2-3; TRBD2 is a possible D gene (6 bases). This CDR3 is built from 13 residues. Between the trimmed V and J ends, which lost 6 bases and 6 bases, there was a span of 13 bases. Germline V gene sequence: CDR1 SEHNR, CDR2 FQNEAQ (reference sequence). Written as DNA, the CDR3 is TGTGCCAGCAGATACCGGGACTCGGATACGCAGTATTTT. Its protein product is CASRYRDSDTQYF. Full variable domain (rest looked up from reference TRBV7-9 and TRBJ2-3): DTGVSQNPRHKITKRGQNVTFRCDPISEHNRLYWYRQTLGQGPEFLTYFQNEAQLEKSRLLSDRFSAERPKGSFSTLEIQRTEQGDSAMYLCASRYRDSDTQYFGPGTRLTVL.

The CDR3 DNA sequence: TGTGCTAGTGGTTTCCAGGGGGCGGAGACCCAGTACTTC. This encodes CASGFQGAETQYF. The V and J genes are TRBV12-5 and TRBJ2-5, with 8 bases that match TRBD1. The V and J ends lost 3 bases and 5 bases, in that order; junction bases with no gene match: 2. The CDR3 is 13 amino acids. Germline CDR1 reads LGHNT; CDR2 reads FRNRAP.

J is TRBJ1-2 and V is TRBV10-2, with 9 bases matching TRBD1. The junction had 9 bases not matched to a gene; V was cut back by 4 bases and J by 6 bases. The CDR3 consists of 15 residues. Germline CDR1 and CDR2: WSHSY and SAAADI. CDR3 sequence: CASSAWTGEDNGYTF. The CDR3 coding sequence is TGCGCCAGCAGTGCTTGGACAGGGGAAGATAATGGCTACACCTTC.

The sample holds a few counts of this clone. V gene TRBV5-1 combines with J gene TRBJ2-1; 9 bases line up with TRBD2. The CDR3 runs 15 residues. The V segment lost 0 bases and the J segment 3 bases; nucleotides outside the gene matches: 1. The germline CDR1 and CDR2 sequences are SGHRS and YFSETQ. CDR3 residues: CASSLVSGSYNEQFF. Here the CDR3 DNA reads TGCGCCAGCAGCTTGGTTAGCGGGAGCTACAATGAGCAGTTCTTC.

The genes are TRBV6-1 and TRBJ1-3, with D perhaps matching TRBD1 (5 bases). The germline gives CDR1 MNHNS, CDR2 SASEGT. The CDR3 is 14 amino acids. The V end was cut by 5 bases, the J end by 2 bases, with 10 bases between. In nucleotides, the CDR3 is TGTGCCAGCAGTTCAGGGATTGCTGGAAACACCATATATTTT. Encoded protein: CASSSGIAGNTIYF.

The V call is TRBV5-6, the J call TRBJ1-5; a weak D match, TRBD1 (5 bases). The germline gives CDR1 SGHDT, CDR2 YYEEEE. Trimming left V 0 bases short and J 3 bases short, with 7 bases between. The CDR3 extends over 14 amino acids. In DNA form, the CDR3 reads TGTGCCAGCAGCTTGGGACAGTCCAATCAGCCCCAGCATTTT. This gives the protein CASSLGQSNQPQHF.

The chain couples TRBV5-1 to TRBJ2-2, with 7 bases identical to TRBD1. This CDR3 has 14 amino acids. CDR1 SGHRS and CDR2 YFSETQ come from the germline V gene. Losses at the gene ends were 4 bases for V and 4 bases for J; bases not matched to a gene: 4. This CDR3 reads CASSTGQSTGELFF. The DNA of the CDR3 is TGCGCCAGCAGCACGGGACAGTCCACCGGGGAGCTGTTTTTT.

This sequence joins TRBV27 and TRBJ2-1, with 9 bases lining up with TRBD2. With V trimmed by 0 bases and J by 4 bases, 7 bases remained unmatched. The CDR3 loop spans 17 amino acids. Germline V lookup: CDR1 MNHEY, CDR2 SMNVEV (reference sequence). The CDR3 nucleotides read TGTGCCAGCAGTTTATCCCCCAGCGGGAGGACTTACAATGAGCAGTTCTTC. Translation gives CASSLSPSGRTYNEQFF.

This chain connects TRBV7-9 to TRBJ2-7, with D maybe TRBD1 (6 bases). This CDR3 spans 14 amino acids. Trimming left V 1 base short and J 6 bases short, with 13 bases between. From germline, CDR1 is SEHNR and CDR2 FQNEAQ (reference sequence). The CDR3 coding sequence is TGTGCCAGCAGCTTAGGAACAGGGTACGGCGAGCAGTACTTC. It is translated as CASSLGTGYGEQYF.

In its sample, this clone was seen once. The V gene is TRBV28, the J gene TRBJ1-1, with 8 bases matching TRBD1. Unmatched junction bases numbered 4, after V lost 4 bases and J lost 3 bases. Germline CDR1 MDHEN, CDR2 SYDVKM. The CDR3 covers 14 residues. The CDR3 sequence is CASSSGQGYTEAFF. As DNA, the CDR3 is TGTGCCAGCAGTTCCGGACAGGGCTACACTGAAGCTTTCTTT.

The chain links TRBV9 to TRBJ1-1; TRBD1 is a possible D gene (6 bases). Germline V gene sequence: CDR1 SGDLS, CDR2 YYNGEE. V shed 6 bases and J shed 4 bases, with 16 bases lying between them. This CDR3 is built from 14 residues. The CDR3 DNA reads TGTGCCAGCAACCTAGGGGGGGTTGGCACTGAAGCTTTCTTT. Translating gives CASNLGGVGTEAFF.

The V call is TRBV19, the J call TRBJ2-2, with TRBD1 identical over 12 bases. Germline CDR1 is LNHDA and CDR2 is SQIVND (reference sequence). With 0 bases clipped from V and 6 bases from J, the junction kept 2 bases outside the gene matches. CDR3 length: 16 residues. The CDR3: CASSIDWDRGPGELFF. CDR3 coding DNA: TGTGCCAGTAGTATAGATTGGGACAGGGGGCCCGGGGAGCTGTTTTTT.

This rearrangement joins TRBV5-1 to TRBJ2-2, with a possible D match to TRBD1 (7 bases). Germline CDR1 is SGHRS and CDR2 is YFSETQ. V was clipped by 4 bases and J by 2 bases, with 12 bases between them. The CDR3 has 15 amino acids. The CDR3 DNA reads TGCGCCAGCAGCGCGGGACAGCTAAACACCGGGGAGCTGTTTTTT. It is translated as CASSAGQLNTGELFF.

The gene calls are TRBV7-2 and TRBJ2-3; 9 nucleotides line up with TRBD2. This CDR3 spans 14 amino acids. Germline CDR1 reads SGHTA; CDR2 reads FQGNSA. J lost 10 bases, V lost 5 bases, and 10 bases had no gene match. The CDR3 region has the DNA TGTGCCAGCAGCACCTTAGCGGGGGTCCGGCCGCAGTATTTT. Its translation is CASSTLAGVRPQYF.

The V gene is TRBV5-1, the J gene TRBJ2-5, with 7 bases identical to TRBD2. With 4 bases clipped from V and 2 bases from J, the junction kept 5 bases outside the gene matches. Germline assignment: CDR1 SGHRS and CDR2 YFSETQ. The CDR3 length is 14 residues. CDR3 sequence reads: CASSRAGEQETQYF. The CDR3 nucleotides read TGCGCCAGCAGCCGGGCGGGGGAACAAGAGACCCAGTACTTC. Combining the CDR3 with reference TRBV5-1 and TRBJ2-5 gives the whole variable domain KAGVTQTPRYLIKTRGQQVTLSCSPISGHRSVSWYQQTPGQGLQFLFEYFSETQRNKGNFPGRFSGRQFSNSRSEMNVSTLELGDSALYLCASSRAGEQETQYFGPGTRLLVL.

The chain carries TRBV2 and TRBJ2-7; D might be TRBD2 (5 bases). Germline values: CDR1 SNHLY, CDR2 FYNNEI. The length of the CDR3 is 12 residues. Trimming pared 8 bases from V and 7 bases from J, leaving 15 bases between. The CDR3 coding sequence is TGTGCCAGCGGGCAGGACTGGGCGGAGCAGTACTTC. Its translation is CASGQDWAEQYF.

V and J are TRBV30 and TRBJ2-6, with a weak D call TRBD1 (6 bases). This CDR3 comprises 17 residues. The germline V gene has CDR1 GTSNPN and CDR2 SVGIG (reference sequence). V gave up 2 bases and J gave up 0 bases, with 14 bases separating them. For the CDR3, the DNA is TGTGCCTGGAGTAGAGGGGTGGGGGCCTCTGGGGCCAACGTCCTGACTTTC. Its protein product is CAWSRGVGASGANVLTF. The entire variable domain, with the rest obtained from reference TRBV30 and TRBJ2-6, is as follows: SQTIHQWPATLVQPVGSPLSLECTVEGTSNPNLYWYRQAAGRGLQLLFYSVGIGQISSEVPQNLSASRPQDRQFILSSKKLLLSDSGFYLCAWSRGVGASGANVLTFGAGSRLTVL.

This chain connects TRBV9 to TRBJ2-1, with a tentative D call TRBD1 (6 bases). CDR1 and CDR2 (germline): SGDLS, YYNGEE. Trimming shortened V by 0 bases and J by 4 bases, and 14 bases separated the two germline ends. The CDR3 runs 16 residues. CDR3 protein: CASSVGGRVGYNEQFF. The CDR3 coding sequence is TGTGCCAGCAGCGTAGGGGGGCGGGTCGGGTACAATGAGCAGTTCTTC.

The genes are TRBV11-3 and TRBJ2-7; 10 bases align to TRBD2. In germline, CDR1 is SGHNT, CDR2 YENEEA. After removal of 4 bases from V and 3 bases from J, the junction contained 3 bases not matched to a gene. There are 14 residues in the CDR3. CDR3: CASSYSSGSYEQYF. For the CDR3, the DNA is TGTGCCAGCAGCTACTCTAGCGGGAGCTACGAGCAGTACTTC.

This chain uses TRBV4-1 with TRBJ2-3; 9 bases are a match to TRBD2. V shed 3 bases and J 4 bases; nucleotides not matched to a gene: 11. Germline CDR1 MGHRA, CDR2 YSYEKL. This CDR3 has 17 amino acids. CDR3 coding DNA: TGCGCCAGCAGCCAGATGGCGGGAGGGCCCTATGCAGATACGCAGTATTTT. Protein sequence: CASSQMAGGPYADTQYF.

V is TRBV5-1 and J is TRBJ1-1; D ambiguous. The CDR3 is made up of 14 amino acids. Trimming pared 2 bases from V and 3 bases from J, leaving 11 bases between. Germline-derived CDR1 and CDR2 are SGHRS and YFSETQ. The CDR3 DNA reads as TGCGCCAGCAGCTTACTTTCCACGGACACTGAAGCTTTCTTT. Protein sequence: CASSLLSTDTEAFF.

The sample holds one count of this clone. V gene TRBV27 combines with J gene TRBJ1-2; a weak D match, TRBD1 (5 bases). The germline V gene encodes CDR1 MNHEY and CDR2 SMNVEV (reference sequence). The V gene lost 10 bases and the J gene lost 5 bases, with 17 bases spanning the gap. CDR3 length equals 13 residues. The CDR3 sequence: CATSPLGGYGYTF. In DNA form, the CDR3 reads TGTGCCACCTCCCCCCTCGGGGGGTATGGCTACACCTTC.

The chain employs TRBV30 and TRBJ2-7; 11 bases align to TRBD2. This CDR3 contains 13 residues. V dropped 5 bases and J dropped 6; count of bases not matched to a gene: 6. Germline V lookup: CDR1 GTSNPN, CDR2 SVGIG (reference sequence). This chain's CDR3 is CAWAGTSGLEQYF. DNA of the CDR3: TGTGCCTGGGCCGGGACTAGCGGACTCGAGCAGTACTTC.